Below, 16 T cell receptor beta chains from the same sample are listed, as sequenced in a study of T cells in Graves' hyperthyroidism and ophthalmopathy. Amplified TCR beta CDR3 regions came from RNA transcripts. During a first-round RT-PCR of the TCR CDR3, the HTBI primer set was used. One entry per CDR3 protein results from TCRdb running MiXCR on the multiplex PCR reads. The sample lists 500,000 to 600,000 distinct CDR3 sequences, roughly 17% occurring once. The sample taken for sequencing was blood. These receptors originate from a woman in her late teens or twenties with Graves' hyperthyroidism.

The chain recombines TRBV3-1 with TRBJ1-1, with D unclear. CDR1 is LGHDT and CDR2 is YNNKEL in the germline V gene (reference sequence). The CDR3 totals 11 residues. Deletions cut 6 bases from V and 5 bases from J, with 7 bases between. The CDR3 sequence: CASRSGTEAFF. The CDR3 DNA is TGTGCCAGCAGGTCAGGTACTGAAGCTTTCTTT. The full variable domain, completed using reference TRBV3-1 and TRBJ1-1, is DTAVSQTPKYLVTQMGNDKSIKCEQNLGHDTMYWYKQDSKKFLKIMFSYNNKELIINETVPNRFSPKSPDKAHLNLHINSLELGDSAVYFCASRSGTEAFFGQGTRLTVV.

In regard to this clonotype: Mismatch with germline at one junction end may stem from a read error. J is TRBJ1-1 and V is TRBV3-1, with a weak D call TRBD1 (6 bases). The CDR3 length is 15 residues. Germline values: CDR1 LGHDT, CDR2 YNNKEL (reference sequence). The CDR3 bases are TGTGCCAGCAGCCCAGGGGTGGGGGTGAACACTGAATCTTTCTTT. Translation: CASSPGVGVNTESFF.

This clonotype was counted a few times. The chain combines TRBV27 with TRBJ2-2, with D uncertain. Trimming stripped 5 bases from V and 2 bases from J, with 15 bases between. Germline V lookup: CDR1 MNHEY, CDR2 SMNVEV (reference sequence). The CDR3 is made up of 16 amino acids. The CDR3 DNA reads as TGTGCCAGCAGTCTCCCCTCCCCGACTAACACCGGGGAGCTGTTTTTT. Residues: CASSLPSPTNTGELFF.

This clonotype has at least ten counts. The V and J genes are TRBV6-1 and TRBJ1-1, with a tentative D call TRBD1 (5 bases). V dropped 5 bases and J dropped 6 bases, with 10 bases sitting between them. This CDR3 is 12 amino acids long. Germline assignment: CDR1 MNHNS and CDR2 SASEGT. The CDR3 loop reads CASSSGRAEAFF. DNA of the CDR3: TGTGCCAGCAGTTCAGGGCGTGCTGAAGCTTTCTTT.

As to this clonotype: Sequence at one end of the junction differs from germline and may be a read error. The V and J genes are TRBV6-1 and TRBJ1-1, with 7 positions matching TRBD1. There are 13 residues in the CDR3. Looked up from germline, CDR1 is MNHNS and CDR2 is SASEGT. This CDR3 reads CANSLTGVAEAFF. The CDR3 nucleotides are TGTGCCAACAGTCTTACAGGGGTAGCTGAAGCTTTCTTT.

The chain links TRBV7-2 to TRBJ2-1; perhaps TRBD2 as D (7 bases). Germline V gives CDR1 SGHTA, CDR2 FQGNSA. CDR3 size: 15 residues. V was clipped by 2 bases and J by 6 bases, with 14 bases between them. The CDR3 region has the DNA TGTGCCAGCAGCTTATTGTGGGGGGGCTCCAATGAGCAGTTCTTC. Translation gives CASSLLWGGSNEQFF.

The chain has TRBV3-1 and TRBJ1-5; a possible D gene is TRBD1 (5 bases). The CDR3 totals 16 residues. Trimming took 1 base from V and 2 from J, leaving 12 bases between them. Looked up from germline, CDR1 is LGHDT and CDR2 is YNNKEL (reference sequence). CDR3 residues: CASSQGGLTGNQPQHF. CDR3 in DNA: TGTGCCAGCAGCCAAGGGGGGTTAACTGGCAATCAGCCCCAGCATTTT.

This clonotype was recorded at least ten times. This chain joins TRBV28 and TRBJ2-7; 8 bases are shared with TRBD1. V shed 4 bases, J shed 2 bases, and the junction held 13 bases outside the gene matches. This CDR3 has 17 residues. Germline loops: CDR1 MDHEN, CDR2 SYDVKM. This CDR3 is CASSSAPGRGPPYEQYF. CDR3 nucleotides: TGTGCCAGCAGTTCAGCCCCCGGCAGGGGGCCTCCCTACGAGCAGTACTTC. Supplemented by reference TRBV28 and TRBJ2-7, the full variable domain reads DVKVTQSSRYLVKRTGEKVFLECVQDMDHENMFWYRQDPGLGLRLIYFSYDVKMKEKGDIPEGYSVSREKKERFSLILESASTNQTSMYLCASSSAPGRGPPYEQYFGPGTRLTVT.

This clonotype was found many times. The V gene is TRBV27, the J gene TRBJ2-7, with 12 bases lining up with TRBD2. Trimming at V came to 3 bases and at J to 9 bases, leaving 6 bases not matched to a gene. Germline V CDR1 and CDR2: MNHEY, SMNVEV (reference sequence). This CDR3 is 14 amino acids long. The CDR3 sequence is CASSLTSGRGWQYF. The CDR3 DNA follows: TGTGCCAGCAGTTTGACTAGCGGGAGAGGTTGGCAGTACTTC.

The chain links TRBV5-4 to TRBJ2-1; 8 positions match TRBD2. J lost 1 base, V lost 4 bases, and 13 bases had no gene match. The germline V gene has CDR1 SGHNT and CDR2 YYREEE (reference sequence). CDR3 length: 18 amino acids. The CDR3 loop reads CASSRGGVESGSYNEQFF. CDR3 nucleotide sequence: TGTGCCAGCAGCCGGGGGGGGGTGGAGTCGGGTTCCTACAATGAGCAGTTCTTC.

V usage is TRBV12-3 or TRBV12-4 and J usage is TRBJ1-5; 9 bases line up with TRBD1. The CDR3 length is 13 residues. V lost 3 bases and J lost 11; bases outside the gene matches: 5. CDR3 nucleotides: TGTGCCAGCAGTTTCTCTGGGACAGGGTCCCAGCATTTT. Translation gives CASSFSGTGSQHF.

The chain combines TRBV20-1 with TRBJ1-4; TRBD1 might be the D (6 bases). There are 16 residues in the CDR3. From germline, CDR1 is DFQATT and CDR2 SNEGSKA (reference sequence). V was cut by 6 bases and J by 5 bases, with 22 bases left in between. CDR3 coding DNA: TGCAGTGCGTCACCCGGGACAAGGGATTTCAATGAAAAACTGTTTTTT. Translation gives CSASPGTRDFNEKLFF.

This clonotype appeared many times. The chain combines TRBV27 with TRBJ1-1; D is uncertain. This CDR3 is built from 15 residues. Germline V CDR1 and CDR2: MNHEY, SMNVEV (reference sequence). Trimming cost V 2 bases and J 4 bases, with 14 bases left between them. The CDR3 sequence is CASSLVNPEGTEAFF. DNA of the CDR3: TGTGCCAGCAGTTTAGTGAACCCTGAGGGCACTGAAGCTTTCTTT.

This clonotype was counted a few times. This CDR3 reads CASSPHRMNYEQYF. The CDR3, as DNA: TGTGCCAGCAGCCCCCATAGGATGAACTACGAGCAGTACTTC. The chain carries TRBV7-9 and TRBJ2-7; D unresolved. CDR1 and CDR2 from the germline V gene are SEHNR and FQNEAQ (reference sequence). This CDR3 contains 14 residues. V dropped 5 bases and J dropped 3 bases, with 14 bases sitting between them.

The V call is TRBV20-1, the J call TRBJ1-2; perhaps TRBD1 as D (6 bases). The germline V and J ends were trimmed by 0 bases and 3 bases, with 11 bases remaining between them. This CDR3 is 14 amino acids long. The germline V gene encodes CDR1 DFQATT and CDR2 SNEGSKA (reference sequence). Here the CDR3 reads CSARDPSGDYGYTF. The CDR3, as DNA: TGCAGTGCTAGAGATCCGTCAGGGGACTATGGCTACACCTTC.

This clonotype has a count of ten or more. The chain couples TRBV24-1 to TRBJ1-2, with TRBD1 matching over 9 bases. Per the germline V gene, CDR1 is KGHDR and CDR2 is SFDVKD. Trimming took 0 bases from V and 6 from J; bases not matched to a gene: 1. CDR3 length: 14 amino acids. This CDR3 reads CATSDLRTGDGYTF. DNA of the CDR3: TGTGCCACCAGTGATTTGCGGACAGGGGATGGCTACACCTTC.